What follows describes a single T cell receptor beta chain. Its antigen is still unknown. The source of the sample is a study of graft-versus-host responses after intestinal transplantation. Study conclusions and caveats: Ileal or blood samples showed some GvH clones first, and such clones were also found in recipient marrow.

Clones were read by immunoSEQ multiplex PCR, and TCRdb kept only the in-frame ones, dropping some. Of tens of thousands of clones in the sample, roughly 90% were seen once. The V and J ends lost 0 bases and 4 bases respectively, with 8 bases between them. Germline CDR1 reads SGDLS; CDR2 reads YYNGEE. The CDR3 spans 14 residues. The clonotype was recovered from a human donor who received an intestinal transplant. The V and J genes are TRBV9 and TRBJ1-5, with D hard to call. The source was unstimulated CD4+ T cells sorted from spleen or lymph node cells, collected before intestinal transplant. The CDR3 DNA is TGTGCCAGCAGCGTAGACGTGGCAAATCAGCCCCAGCATTTT. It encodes CASSVDVANQPQHF. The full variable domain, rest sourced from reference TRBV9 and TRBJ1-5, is DSGVTQTPKHLITATGQRVTLRCSPRSGDLSVYWYQQSLDQGLQFLIQYYNGEERAKGNILERFSAQQFPDLHSELNLSSLELGDSALYFCASSVDVANQPQHFGDGTRLSIL.